This is a list of T cell receptor beta chains from one sample in a study of blood T cell repertoires in COVID-19. Data came from immunoSEQ multiplex PCR; TCRdb stores just in-frame clones and leaves some out. This table holds 20,000 to 25,000 clones, approximately 90% found once. Source material: peripheral blood. The receptors originated from a human donor in a cohort sampled during active COVID-19. The CDR3 runs from the conserved cysteine through the conserved F or W. D genes are given only for firm matches. A clone size is listed for some rows: how often the clone was seen (once, few, many), or a class if it is expanded.

NA	TRBV27	NA	TRBJ1-4	CASSPLDRPGEKLFF	TGTGCCAGCAGTCCCCTAGACAGGCCAGGTGAAAAACTGTTTTTT
NA	TRBV3-1/TRBV3-2	TRBD1	TRBJ1-2	CASSQTPGQRGNGYTF	TGTGCCAGCAGCCAGACGCCGGGACAGAGAGGGAATGGCTACACCTTC
few	TRBV21-1	NA	TRBJ1-2	CASSPNSGDSNYGYTF	TGTGCCAGCAGCCCCAATTCAGGGGATTCTAACTATGGCTACACCTTC
NA	TRBV3-1/TRBV3-2	TRBD2	TRBJ2-5	CASSQERLAGFQETQYF	TGTGCCAGCAGCCAAGAGAGACTAGCGGGGTTCCAAGAGACCCAGTACTTC
NA	TRBV4-3	NA	TRBJ1-5	CASSLGQRSQPQHF	TGCGCCAGCAGCCTTGGACAGAGGAGTCAGCCCCAGCATTTT
NA	TRBV4-2	TRBD2	TRBJ2-2	CASSQGLAGGLTGELFF	TGTGCCAGCAGCCAAGGTTTAGCGGGGGGGCTAACCGGGGAGCTGTTTTTT
once	TRBV5-6	TRBD1	TRBJ1-5	CASSVTGRKNQPQHF	TGTGCCAGCAGCGTGACAGGGCGTAAAAATCAGCCCCAGCATTTT
NA	TRBV7-8	NA	TRBJ1-1	CASSHREGFTEAFF	TGTGCCAGCAGCCACAGGGAGGGTTTCACTGAAGCTTTCTTT
NA	TRBV5-1	TRBD2	TRBJ2-3	CASSLVSGGDTDTQYF	TGCGCCAGCAGCTTGGTTAGCGGGGGGGACACAGATACGCAGTATTTT
NA	TRBV6-2/TRBV6-3	TRBD2	TRBJ2-3	CASSFRPGTSAVLDTQYF	TGTGCCAGCAGCTTCCGTCCCGGGACTAGCGCTGTGCTTGATACGCAGTATTTT
NA	TRBV9	TRBD1	TRBJ2-3	CASSPRQGPGTDTQYF	TGTGCCAGCAGCCCCCGACAGGGGCCTGGCACAGATACGCAGTATTTT
NA	TRBV4-2	TRBD1	TRBJ1-2	CASSQVGQNYGYTF	TGTGCCAGCAGCCAAGTGGGACAGAACTATGGCTACACCTTC
few	TRBV19	TRBD1	TRBJ1-5	CASSEDREYQPQHF	TGTGCCAGTAGCGAGGACAGGGAGTATCAGCCCCAGCATTTT
once	TRBV3-1/TRBV3-2	TRBD2	TRBJ2-7	CASSQDREGGVTYEQYF	TGTGCCAGCAGCCAAGATCGGGAGGGAGGGGTGACTTACGAGCAGTACTTC
NA	TRBV12-3/TRBV12-4	NA	TRBJ1-2	CASRGHLSGYTF	TGTGCCAGCCGGGGACACCTATCTGGCTACACCTTC
once	TRBV19	NA	TRBJ2-1	CASSIQGNYNEQFF	TGTGCCAGTAGTATACAGGGCAACTACAATGAGCAGTTCTTC
NA	TRBV10-1	NA	TRBJ2-2	CASSEVRTGTGELFF	TGCGCCAGCAGTGAGGTCAGAACGGGCACCGGGGAGCTGTTTTTT
NA	TRBV4-1	TRBD1	TRBJ1-1	CASSQDPGQADSGTEAFF	TGCGCCAGCAGCCAAGATCCGGGACAGGCCGATTCTGGGACTGAAGCTTTCTTT
NA	TRBV29-1	NA	TRBJ1-1	CSTNRAGTEAFF	TGCAGCACAAACAGGGCCGGCACTGAAGCTTTCTTT
NA	TRBV12-5	NA	TRBJ1-1	CASGPNTTPEAFF	TGTGCTAGTGGCCCGAACACCACACCCGAAGCTTTCTTT
NA	TRBV7-9	NA	TRBJ2-5	CASTLPGQRWETQYF	TGTGCCAGCACCCTACCGGGACAACGATGGGAGACCCAGTACTTC
NA	TRBV7-8	TRBD1	TRBJ1-3	CASSLRGQTGDSGNTIYF	TGTGCCAGCAGCTTAAGGGGGCAGACAGGCGACTCTGGAAACACCATATATTTT
NA	TRBV29-1	NA	TRBJ2-2	CSAGRPGTNTGELFF	TGCAGCGCCGGCCGGCCAGGGACGAACACCGGGGAGCTGTTTTTT
NA	TRBV5-1	NA	TRBJ2-1	CASSSEGFPYNEQFF	TGCGCCAGCAGCTCGGAGGGCTTCCCCTACAATGAGCAGTTCTTC
NA	TRBV11-2	NA	TRBJ2-1	CASSFGGGVLNEQFF	TGTGCCAGCAGCTTTGGAGGGGGCGTGTTGAATGAGCAGTTCTTC
NA	TRBV7-3	TRBD1	TRBJ2-5	CASSPSGGQETQYF	TGTGCCAGCAGCCCGTCAGGGGGCCAAGAGACCCAGTACTTC
NA	TRBV5-1	TRBD2	TRBJ2-3	CASSLALAGGEDTQYF	TGCGCCAGCAGCTTGGCTCTAGCGGGGGGTGAAGATACGCAGTATTTT